A single T cell receptor (beta chain) is shown here with its context. Antigen unknown. This specimen comes from a study of cytotoxic CD8 clonotypes in ibrutinib-treated CLL. V was trimmed by 1 base and J by 5 bases, leaving 15 bases between them. The CDR3 contains 14 residues. The germline CDR1 and CDR2 sequences are SQVTM and ANQGSEA. Sequenced by immunoSEQ multiplex PCR; TCRdb stores in-frame clones only, minus some. The profile shows 130,000 or so clones, around three quarters of them singletons. Study outcomes and limitations: Clonality (at baseline) was higher than in age-matched healthy donors and tracked circulating CD8+ T-cell counts.

This sample comprised PBMCs, obtained after 12 months of ibrutinib treatment. The rearrangement uses TRBV29-1 and TRBJ2-7; maybe TRBD1 (6 bases). The source is a human donor with chronic lymphocytic leukemia. DNA of the CDR3: TGCAGCGTTGAAGGCGACAGGATCTTCGACGAGCAGTACTTC. Its protein is CSVEGDRIFDEQYF.